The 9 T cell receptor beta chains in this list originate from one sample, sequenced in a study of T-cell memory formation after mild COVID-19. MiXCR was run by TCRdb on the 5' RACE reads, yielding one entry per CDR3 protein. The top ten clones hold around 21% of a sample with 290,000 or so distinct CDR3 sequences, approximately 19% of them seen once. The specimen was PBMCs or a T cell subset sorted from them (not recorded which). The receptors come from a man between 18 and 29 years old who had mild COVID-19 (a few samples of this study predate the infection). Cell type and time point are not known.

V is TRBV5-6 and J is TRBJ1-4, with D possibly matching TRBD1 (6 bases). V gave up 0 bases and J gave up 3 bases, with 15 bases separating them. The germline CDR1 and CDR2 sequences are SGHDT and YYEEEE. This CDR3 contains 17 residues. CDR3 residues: CASSLVGTGNANEKLFF. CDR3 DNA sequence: TGTGCCAGCAGCTTGGTAGGAACAGGGAACGCTAATGAAAAACTGTTTTTT.

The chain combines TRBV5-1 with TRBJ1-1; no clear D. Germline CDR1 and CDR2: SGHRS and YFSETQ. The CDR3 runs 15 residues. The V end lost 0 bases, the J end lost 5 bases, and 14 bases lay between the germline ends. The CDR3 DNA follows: TGCGCCAGCAGCTTGGTGGCGGCCGGCATTACTGAAGCTTTCTTT. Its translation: CASSLVAAGITEAFF.

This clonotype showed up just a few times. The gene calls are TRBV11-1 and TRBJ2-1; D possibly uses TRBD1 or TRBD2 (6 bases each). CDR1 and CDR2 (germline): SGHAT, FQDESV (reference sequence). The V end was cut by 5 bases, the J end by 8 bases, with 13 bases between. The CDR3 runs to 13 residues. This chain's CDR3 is CASSKHREDEQFF. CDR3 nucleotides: TGTGCCAGCAGCAAACACAGGGAGGATGAGCAGTTCTTC.

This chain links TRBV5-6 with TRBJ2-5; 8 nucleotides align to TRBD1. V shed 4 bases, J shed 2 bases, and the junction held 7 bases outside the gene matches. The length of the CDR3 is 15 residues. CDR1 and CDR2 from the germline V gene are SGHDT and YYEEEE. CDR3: CASSGMDRDQETQYF. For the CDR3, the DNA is TGTGCCAGCAGCGGGATGGACAGGGATCAAGAGACCCAGTACTTC.

The CDR3 reads CSVQGFLYTF. In DNA form, the CDR3 reads TGCAGTGTTCAGGGTTTCCTATACACCTTC. The chain uses TRBV20-1 and TRBJ1-2, with D possibly TRBD1 on 5 matching bases. Germline CDR1 DFQATT, CDR2 SNEGSKA (reference sequence). The CDR3 length is 10 residues. Deletions cut 7 bases from V and 11 bases from J, with 14 bases between.

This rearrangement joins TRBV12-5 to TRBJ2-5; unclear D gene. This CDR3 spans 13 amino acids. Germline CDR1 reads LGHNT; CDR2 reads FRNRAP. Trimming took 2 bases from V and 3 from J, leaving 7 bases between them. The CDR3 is CASGLWFEETQYF. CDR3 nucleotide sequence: TGTGCTAGTGGTTTGTGGTTCGAAGAGACCCAGTACTTC.

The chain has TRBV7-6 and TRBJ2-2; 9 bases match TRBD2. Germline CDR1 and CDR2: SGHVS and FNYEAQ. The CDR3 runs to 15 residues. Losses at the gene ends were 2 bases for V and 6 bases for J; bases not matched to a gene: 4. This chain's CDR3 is CASSLFAGGPGELFF. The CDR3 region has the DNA TGTGCCAGCAGCTTATTCGCGGGGGGGCCCGGGGAGCTGTTTTTT.

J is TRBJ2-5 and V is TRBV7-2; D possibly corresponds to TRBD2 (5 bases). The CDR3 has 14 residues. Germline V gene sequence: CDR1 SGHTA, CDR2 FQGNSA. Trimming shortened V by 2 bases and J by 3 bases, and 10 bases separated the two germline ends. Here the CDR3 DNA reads TGTGCCAGCAGCTTATACCCCGGGGAAGAGACCCAGTACTTC. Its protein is CASSLYPGEETQYF.

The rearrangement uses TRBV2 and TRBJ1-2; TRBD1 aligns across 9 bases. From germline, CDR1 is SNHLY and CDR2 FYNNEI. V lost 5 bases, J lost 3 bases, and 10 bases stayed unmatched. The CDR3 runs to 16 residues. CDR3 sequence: CASSYTGGLPYYGYTF. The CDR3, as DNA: TGTGCCAGCAGTTATACAGGGGGCCTCCCTTACTATGGCTACACCTTC.